Listed below are T cell receptor beta chains from one sample, sequenced in a study of cytomegalovirus exposure and HLA in healthy donors. Method: immunoSEQ multiplex PCR; TCRdb's copy keeps in-frame clones and lacks some. The sample lists about 240,000 clones; approximately 84% were seen once. Input material: PBMCs. The receptors here all came from a woman in her 30s in good health and CMV-seropositive. CDR3s include the opening cysteine and the closing phenylalanine or tryptophan. Fields, in order: CDR3 protein, CDR3 DNA, J gene, clone size, D gene, V gene. D genes are given only for firm matches. Clone sizes are given selectively: once, few, many, or a class where the clone is expanded.

CDR3: CASIETGEQPQHF
DNA: TGTGCCAGCATAGAGACAGGTGAACAGCCCCAGCATTTT
J: TRBJ1-5
size: -
D: -
V: TRBV6-1

CDR3: CASSRQGVLDEQFF
DNA: TGTGCCAGCAGCCGACAGGGAGTCTTGGATGAGCAGTTCTTC
J: TRBJ2-1
size: -
D: TRBD1
V: TRBV5-5

CDR3: CSVEKETSASTDTQYF
DNA: TGCAGCGTTGAGAAGGAGACTAGCGCTAGCACAGATACGCAGTATTTT
J: TRBJ2-3
size: -
D: TRBD2
V: TRBV29-1

CDR3: CASSEAGRLDTQYF
DNA: TGTGCCAGCAGCGAGGCGGGGAGATTGGATACGCAGTATTTT
J: TRBJ2-3
size: -
D: -
V: TRBV9

CDR3: CASSASTGEEAYEQYF
DNA: TGTGCCAGCAGTGCCTCGACAGGGGAGGAGGCCTACGAGCAGTACTTC
J: TRBJ2-7
size: -
D: TRBD1
V: TRBV27

CDR3: CASGAQGDLDYGYTF
DNA: TGCGCCAGCGGGGCACAGGGGGACCTCGACTATGGCTACACCTTC
J: TRBJ1-2
size: -
D: TRBD1
V: TRBV5-1

CDR3: CASSLGVGGSTDTQYF
DNA: TGTGCCAGCAGCCTTGGTGTGGGAGGGTCAACAGATACGCAGTATTTT
J: TRBJ2-3
size: many
D: TRBD2
V: TRBV11-3

CDR3: CSVQAVSYEQYF
DNA: TGCAGCGTTCAAGCGGTCTCCTACGAGCAGTACTTC
J: TRBJ2-7
size: -
D: -
V: TRBV29-1

CDR3: CASSQRDRVYEQYF
DNA: TGTGCCAGCAGTCAGAGGGACAGGGTGTACGAGCAGTACTTC
J: TRBJ2-7
size: -
D: TRBD1
V: TRBV6-5

CDR3: CASSESTFSTDSYEQYF
DNA: TGCGCCAGCAGTGAGAGTACTTTTAGTACAGACTCCTACGAGCAGTACTTC
J: TRBJ2-7
size: -
D: -
V: TRBV10-2

CDR3: CASSFNHRGQPQHF
DNA: TGTGCCAGCAGCTTTAATCACAGGGGTCAGCCCCAGCATTTT
J: TRBJ1-5
size: -
D: TRBD1
V: TRBV7-2

CDR3: CSVRSLAEPTGELFF
DNA: TGCAGCGTTCGAAGCCTAGCGGAACCCACCGGGGAGCTGTTTTTT
J: TRBJ2-2
size: -
D: TRBD2
V: TRBV29-1

CDR3: CASSIIPGLQEETQYF
DNA: TGTGCCAGCAGCATCATCCCGGGACTCCAAGAAGAGACCCAGTACTTC
J: TRBJ2-5
size: -
D: -
V: TRBV7-9

CDR3: CASSFRPRGQETQYF
DNA: TGTGCCAGCAGCTTCCGCCCTCGGGGTCAAGAGACCCAGTACTTC
J: TRBJ2-5
size: -
D: -
V: TRBV7-2

CDR3: CASSQVTTPPDTQYF
DNA: TGCGCCAGCAGCCAAGTTACTACCCCCCCAGATACGCAGTATTTT
J: TRBJ2-3
size: -
D: -
V: TRBV4-1

CDR3: CASSLAPSGSTDTQYF
DNA: TGTGCCAGCAGCTTGGCCCCTAGCGGGAGCACAGATACGCAGTATTTT
J: TRBJ2-3
size: -
D: TRBD2
V: TRBV5-4

CDR3: CASSLDPTRDTEAFF
DNA: TGTGCCAGCAGCTTAGACCCCACCAGGGACACTGAAGCTTTCTTT
J: TRBJ1-1
size: -
D: -
V: TRBV11-2

CDR3: CASSQHLNVRPQHF
DNA: TGCGCCAGCAGCCAACACTTAAACGTTAGGCCCCAGCATTTT
J: TRBJ1-5
size: few
D: -
V: TRBV4-1

CDR3: CSRDSGGRGGYTF
DNA: TGCAGCAGGGACTCAGGGGGCAGAGGTGGCTACACCTTC
J: TRBJ1-2
size: -
D: TRBD1
V: TRBV29-1

CDR3: CAGGGRNYGYTF
DNA: TGTGCCGGGGGGGGGCGGAACTATGGCTACACCTTC
J: TRBJ1-2
size: few
D: -
V: TRBV7-2

CDR3: CASTWTSGLYEQYF
DNA: TGTGCCAGCACCTGGACTAGCGGGCTCTACGAGCAGTACTTC
J: TRBJ2-7
size: -
D: TRBD2
V: TRBV2

CDR3: CASSQPPGEQYF
DNA: TGTGCCAGCAGTCAACCCCCAGGCGAGCAGTACTTC
J: TRBJ2-7
size: -
D: -
V: TRBV27

CDR3: CASSLSEISITDTQYF
DNA: TGCGCCAGCAGCTTGTCGGAGATTTCGATCACAGATACGCAGTATTTT
J: TRBJ2-3
size: once
D: -
V: TRBV5-1

CDR3: CASSEGNTIYF
DNA: TGTGCCAGCAGCGAGGGAAACACCATATATTTT
J: TRBJ1-3
size: -
D: -
V: TRBV5-6